This T cell receptor (beta chain) stems from a study of OX40 agonist ivuxolimab in advanced cancers. Regarding the complete study: Ivuxolimab was a fully human IgG2 agonistic monoclonal antibody targeting the costimulatory receptor OX40 (CD134). The purpose of peripheral TCRbeta sequencing was to test whether ivuxolimab changed TCR sequence diversity and led to clonal T-cell expansion. Intravenous ivuxolimab was administered to patients every 2 weeks at six dose levels: 0.01, 0.1, 0.3, 1.5, 3 and 10 mg/kg. In the dose-escalation cohort, 70% to 85% of patients were male, and the mean age was 60 years with a range of roughly 20 to 80. Three dose-escalation patients achieved partial responses, one with hepatocellular carcinoma and two with cutaneous melanoma. Patients were allowed to have had prior anti-PD-1, anti-PD-L1 or anti-CTLA-4 therapy, and less than 45% of the dose-escalation patients had previously received checkpoint inhibitors. Of the 52 patients in dose escalation, 19 had hepatocellular carcinoma, some 15 had melanoma, 9 had renal cell carcinoma and 9 had head and neck cancer. The paper covers the monotherapy dose-escalation part of the phase I ivuxolimab trial, which included N ≈ 50 patients. Study-wide findings and limitations: The antigen specificity of the peripheral T cells that underwent clonal expansion was not determined. In the 0.1-3.0 mg/kg groups, partial responders were among the patients with the lowest normalized peripheral clonal expansion, particularly in CD8+ T cells. Low levels of normalized T-cell clonal expansion were also seen in some patients who did not respond. Clonal expansion of both CD4+ and CD8+ blood T cells was observed from baseline to week 6 at doses 0.1 to 3.0 mg/kg. After ivuxolimab, more expanded clones were found on average in CD8+ T cells than in CD4+ T cells.

Patients with a history of autoimmune disease or receiving systemic immunosuppression were excluded from the trial. Peripheral blood for TCR sequencing was collected from all dose cohorts at baseline, on cycle 4 day 1, and on cycle 7 day 1. Samples came from an open-label, multicenter, first-in-human phase I dose-escalation trial of ivuxolimab. The trial enrolled adults with locally advanced or metastatic head and neck squamous cell, hepatocellular, melanoma or renal cell carcinoma. Before TCR sequencing, CD4+ T cells and CD8+ T cells from peripheral blood were sorted into separate populations. Turning to this clone: Its binding antigen is unknown. Base qualities are not recorded, but no much larger clone differs from it by a single base.

To sequence the TCRbeta CDR3 region, genomic DNA was isolated from the sorted cells. The immunoSEQ Assay was used to sequence the TCRbeta CDR3 regions. The table was pulled from immuneACCESS by TCRdb, which kept in-frame rearrangements only. Such tables lose some clones; where checked, under half of the loss comes from unresolved V genes, and the rest has no known cause. Present in this sample are around 21,000 clones, 80% to 90% of which were seen just once. The ten largest clones add up to about an eighth of the sample. The CDR3 contains 15 residues, cysteine and phenylalanine counted. Just the 45-base CDR3 DNA is kept, in frame starting at base 1. According to the germline V gene (reference sequence), CDR1 reads LNHDA and CDR2 reads SQIVND. Here V drops 8 bases and J drops 7 bases, and the junction holds 15 bases not matched to any gene.

Sequences were derived from CD4+ or CD8+ T cells sorted from blood, sampled in a trial of the OX40 agonist ivuxolimab. Here the chain combines TRBV19 and TRBJ2-7, with 9 junctional bases fitting TRBD1. The sequence came from an adult with an advanced solid tumor such as melanoma, head and neck, liver or kidney cancer. CDR3 sequence: CASGLSGTGLLEQYF. The sequenced DNA: TGTGCCAGTGGTCTATCCGGGACAGGGTTATTGGAGCAGTACTTC.